Sequencing of this TCR beta chain was carried out in a study of cytomegalovirus exposure and HLA in healthy donors. About the study: Within an early data release were about 85 million unique TCRs drawn from HLA-typed donors. Points from the study as a whole: Many donors shared some public TCRs, even though most TCR sequences were rare. In a later analysis, TCR beta V- and J-gene trimming showed a link to a missense DCLRE1C variant. In an earlier analysis, about 87% or about 30%: the productive usage of most TCR beta V segments.

Points on this clone: Its specificity is not known.

Per the germline V gene, CDR1 is SGHVS and CDR2 is FNYEAQ. Trimming at V came to 0 bases and at J to 3 bases, leaving 4 bases not matched to a gene. CDR3 length: 16 amino acids. Primers for the PCR totalled 60 Vbeta and 13 Jbeta. Generated by immunoSEQ multiplex PCR, the TCRdb table keeps only in-frame clones and is missing some. Among roughly 52,000 clones, around 62% were seen once, and the ten largest hold about 10%. The receptor was derived from a human donor in good health. V is TRBV7-6 and J is TRBJ1-5; TRBD1 aligns across 8 bases. Sequencing input: PBMCs. The CDR3 DNA follows: TGTGCCAGCAGCTTAGCCGCAGGGGGCTTCAATCAGCCCCAGCATTTT. Protein sequence: CASSLAAGGFNQPQHF.